This passage covers 18 T cell receptor beta chains from one sample sequenced in a study of cytomegalovirus exposure and HLA in healthy donors. The PCR contained 60 Vbeta and 13 Jbeta primers. Sequenced by immunoSEQ multiplex PCR; TCRdb stores in-frame clones only, minus some. Of about 200,000 clones in the sample, 65% to 80% are singletons; the top ten hold around a sixth. Sequenced input: PBMCs. The origin of the receptors is a man aged 40-49 years in good health and CMV-seronegative.

This chain joins TRBV19 and TRBJ2-1; possibly TRBD1 for D (5 bases). The CDR3 has 13 amino acids. Germline lookup yields CDR1 LNHDA and CDR2 SQIVND (reference sequence). V lost 5 bases and J lost 5, with 10 bases in between. The CDR3 sequence is CASSWGRDNEQFF. The CDR3 bases are TGTGCCAGTAGTTGGGGCCGTGACAATGAGCAGTTCTTC.

In its sample, this clone was seen a few times. The V gene is TRBV5-6, the J gene TRBJ2-7; 8 bases are a match to TRBD2. The CDR3 is made up of 15 amino acids. Trimming at V came to 6 bases and at J to 2 bases, leaving 10 bases not matched to a gene. Germline values: CDR1 SGHDT, CDR2 YYEEEE. The CDR3, as DNA: TGTGCCAGCACCTCTTTGCGGGGGGATACCTACGAGCAGTACTTC. Amino acid sequence: CASTSLRGDTYEQYF.

The chain carries TRBV5-6 and TRBJ2-1, with 13 bases lining up with TRBD2. The germline V gene has CDR1 SGHDT and CDR2 YYEEEE. The CDR3 contains 16 residues. Trimming removed 5 bases from V and 3 bases from J; junction bases left unmatched: 5. The CDR3 coding sequence is TGTGCCAGCAGGGGACTAGCGGGGCCAGTCTACAATGAGCAGTTCTTC. Residues: CASRGLAGPVYNEQFF. Variable domain in full (rest from reference TRBV5-6 and TRBJ2-1): DAGVTQSPTHLIKTRGQQVTLRCSPKSGHDTVSWYQQALGQGPQFIFQYYEEEERQRGNFPDRFSGHQFPNYSSELNVNALLLGDSALYLCASRGLAGPVYNEQFFGPGTRLTVL.

The rearrangement links TRBV5-1 to TRBJ2-2; D perhaps matches TRBD1 (6 bases). The V and J ends lost 3 bases and 1 base respectively, with 13 bases between them. The CDR3 sequence is 16 residues long. Germline assignment: CDR1 SGHRS and CDR2 YFSETQ. CDR3 sequence reads: CASSSLVTGNTGELFF. CDR3 in DNA: TGCGCCAGCAGCTCCCTGGTGACAGGGAACACCGGGGAGCTGTTTTTT. Full variable domain (outside the CDR3, taken from reference TRBV5-1 and TRBJ2-2): KAGVTQTPRYLIKTRGQQVTLSCSPISGHRSVSWYQQTPGQGLQFLFEYFSETQRNKGNFPGRFSGRQFSNSRSEMNVSTLELGDSALYLCASSSLVTGNTGELFFGEGSRLTVL.

The chain employs TRBV18 and TRBJ2-7; a possible D gene is TRBD2 (6 bases). Trimming cost V 2 bases and J 5 bases, with 22 bases left between them. Germline CDR1 and CDR2: KGHSH and LQKENI. The CDR3 covers 17 residues. In DNA, the CDR3 is TGTGCCAGCTCACCAACGAAGAGTGGGGGGTCTGTCCACGAGCAGTACTTC. This translates into CASSPTKSGGSVHEQYF.

The rearrangement joins TRBV2 to TRBJ2-2; 9 bases map to TRBD1. Germline V gives CDR1 SNHLY, CDR2 FYNNEI. The V gene end was trimmed by 7 bases and the J gene end by 7 bases; junction bases not matched to a gene: 10. This CDR3 region has 15 residues. CDR3 DNA: TGTGCCAGCACCCCGGGACAGGGCCCCCACGGGGAGCTGTTTTTT. This encodes CASTPGQGPHGELFF.

V gene TRBV5-1 combines with J gene TRBJ2-1, with 11 positions matching TRBD2. Germline CDR1 reads SGHRS; CDR2 reads YFSETQ. With 4 bases clipped from V and 0 bases from J, the junction kept 6 bases outside the gene matches. This CDR3 is built from 17 residues. CDR3 DNA: TGCGCCAGCAGCCCGATAGCGGGAGGGAGCTCCTACAATGAGCAGTTCTTC. It translates to CASSPIAGGSSYNEQFF.

The V gene is TRBV11-2, the J gene TRBJ1-1; possible D gene TRBD1, 5 bases. The CDR3 is 13 amino acids. The germline V and J ends were trimmed by 0 bases and 7 bases, with 9 bases remaining between them. CDR1 is SGHAT and CDR2 is FQNNGV in the germline V gene. CDR3 coding DNA: TGTGCCAGCAGCTTAGAGGTAACAGGTGAAGCTTTCTTT. Its translation: CASSLEVTGEAFF.

The chain is built from TRBV2 and TRBJ2-3; no definite D call. The CDR3 is 11 residues long. V was trimmed by 7 bases and J by 11 bases, leaving 13 bases between them. The germline V gene has CDR1 SNHLY and CDR2 FYNNEI. CDR3 residues: CASTDEAKQYF. DNA for the CDR3: TGTGCCAGCACCGACGAGGCCAAGCAGTATTTT.

This clone was counted a few times. The rearrangement uses TRBV13 and TRBJ2-1; possible D gene TRBD1, 6 bases. Germline lookup yields CDR1 PRHDT and CDR2 FYEKMQ (reference sequence). Trimming shortened V by 0 bases and J by 3 bases, and 6 bases separated the two germline ends. This CDR3 is 14 amino acids long. CDR3 nucleotide sequence: TGTGCCAGCAGCTTAGGACAGGGCTACAATGAGCAGTTCTTC. Translated: CASSLGQGYNEQFF. The whole variable domain, filled in from reference TRBV13 and TRBJ2-1, reads AAGVIQSPRHLIKEKRETATLKCYPIPRHDTVYWYQQGPGQDPQFLISFYEKMQSDKGSIPDRFSAQQFSDYHSELNMSSLELGDSALYFCASSLGQGYNEQFFGPGTRLTVL.

As DNA, the CDR3 is TGTGCCAGCAGCCCGGGACAGTTCACAGATACGCAGTATTTT. Translated: CASSPGQFTDTQYF. The rearrangement joins TRBV7-9 to TRBJ2-3; TRBD1 matches at 7 bases. The CDR3 has 14 amino acids. Germline CDR1 and CDR2: SEHNR and FQNEAQ (reference sequence). V dropped 5 bases and J dropped 2; count of bases not matched to a gene: 4.

The chain employs TRBV2 and TRBJ2-7, with 9 positions matching TRBD1. This CDR3 has 13 amino acids. Germline V gene data show CDR1 as SNHLY and CDR2 as FYNNEI. V was pared by 6 bases and J by 6 bases, with 6 bases of the junction left unmatched. The CDR3 sequence: CASRGTGRSEQYF. DNA of the CDR3: TGTGCCAGCAGGGGGACAGGGAGGTCCGAGCAGTACTTC.

This chain joins TRBV2 and TRBJ2-1, with D tentatively TRBD1 (5 bases). CDR1 is SNHLY and CDR2 is FYNNEI in the germline V gene. With 1 base removed from V and 7 bases from J, the gap between germline ends came to 11 bases. The length of the CDR3 is 14 residues. The CDR3 nucleotides read TGTGCCAGCAGTGAAGGCAGGGTATTGAATGAGCAGTTCTTC. This translates into CASSEGRVLNEQFF.

The chain employs TRBV5-1 and TRBJ1-1, with D tentatively TRBD1 (5 bases). This CDR3 spans 16 amino acids. V lost 2 bases to trimming and J lost 4 bases, with 18 bases between them. CDR1 and CDR2 from the germline V gene are SGHRS and YFSETQ. The DNA for the CDR3 is TGCGCCAGCAGCTTTTTGGGGGGGGTTTTGAGCACTGAAGCTTTCTTT. Its protein is CASSFLGGVLSTEAFF.

This CDR3 is CASSPQRDIQETQYF. For the CDR3, the DNA is TGTGCCAGCTCACCACAACGGGACATACAGGAGACCCAGTACTTC. J is TRBJ2-5 and V is TRBV18, with D possibly being TRBD1 (6 bases). Trimming removed 1 base at V and 5 bases at J, with 14 bases between. Germline loops: CDR1 KGHSH, CDR2 LQKENI. This CDR3 contains 15 residues.

The chain recombines TRBV7-2 with TRBJ2-1, with 14 bases aligning to TRBD2. Germline V lookup: CDR1 SGHTA, CDR2 FQGNSA. V gave up 6 bases and J gave up 15 bases; unmatched junction bases: 10. CDR3 length: 14 residues. The CDR3 region has the DNA TGTGCCAGCAGGCCGAGGACTAGCGGGGGGCGACTGTTCTTC. Protein product: CASRPRTSGGRLFF.

This chain connects TRBV10-3 to TRBJ1-2; D is undetermined. Germline CDR1 ENHRY, CDR2 SYGVKD. The V end was cut by 2 bases, the J end by 4 bases, with 8 bases between. The CDR3 extends over 13 amino acids. The CDR3 nucleotides are TGTGCCATCAGTGAGACATTGTCCTATGGCTACACCTTC. Protein sequence: CAISETLSYGYTF.

V gene TRBV19 combines with J gene TRBJ2-2; D unresolved. Trimming removed 4 bases from V and 5 bases from J, with 8 bases in between. CDR3 length: 13 amino acids. Germline V gives CDR1 LNHDA, CDR2 SQIVND (reference sequence). CDR3 in DNA: TGTGCCAGTAGTACCGTTCGTACCGGGGAGCTGTTTTTT. It codes for CASSTVRTGELFF. Filled out from reference TRBV19 and TRBJ2-2, the complete variable domain reads DGGITQSPKYLFRKEGQNVTLSCEQNLNHDAMYWYRQDPGQGLRLIYYSQIVNDFQKGDIAEGYSVSREKKESFPLTVTSAQKNPTAFYLCASSTVRTGELFFGEGSRLTVL.